The 15 T cell receptor beta chains below come from one sample, sequenced in a study of identical twins. In TCRdb, the 5' RACE reads were re-called with MiXCR into one record per CDR3 protein. The sample lists 450,000 or so distinct CDR3 sequences; 13% to 15% were seen once. These same records also appear under a second study, on yellow fever vaccine responses in identical twins.

Sequenced material: CD4+ T cells sorted from blood. The receptors come from a woman in her late teens or twenties in good health.

The table lists this clonotype with a few counts. The chain joins TRBV5-1 to TRBJ2-1; tentative D call: TRBD2 (7 bases). Germline assignment: CDR1 SGHRS and CDR2 YFSETQ. This CDR3 contains 14 residues. Trimming pared 0 bases from V and 10 bases from J, leaving 14 bases between. CDR3 sequence (DNA): TGCGCCAGCAGCTTGGAGGGGGGGCCGTTAGAGCAGTTCTTC. Translated: CASSLEGGPLEQFF.

In its sample, this clonotype was seen a few times. The gene calls are TRBV6-1 and TRBJ2-4; 9 nucleotides line up with TRBD1. This CDR3 is 16 amino acids long. Losses at the gene ends were 6 bases for V and 0 bases for J; bases not matched to a gene: 6. Per the germline V gene, CDR1 is MNHNS and CDR2 is SASEGT. The CDR3 DNA sequence: TGTGCCAGCAGCCGGACAGGGGCTGTAGCCAAAAACATTCAGTACTTC. Amino acid sequence: CASSRTGAVAKNIQYF.

The chain couples TRBV5-1 to TRBJ1-2; D is possibly TRBD1 (6 bases). The V gene's germline CDR1 is SGHRS and CDR2 YFSETQ. V was cut by 2 bases and J by 0 bases, with 8 bases left in between. There are 14 residues in the CDR3. CDR3 nucleotides: TGCGCCAGCAGCTTCGGGGGCTCTAACTATGGCTACACCTTC. This sequence encodes CASSFGGSNYGYTF.

The rearrangement uses TRBV30 and TRBJ1-1; no clear D. Trimming removed 8 bases at V and 5 bases at J, with 9 bases between. Looked up from germline, CDR1 is GTSNPN and CDR2 is SVGIG (reference sequence). The CDR3 loop spans 10 amino acids. CDR3 loop: CAIGFTEAFF. DNA for the CDR3: TGTGCCATTGGGTTTACTGAAGCTTTCTTT.

The genes are TRBV29-1 and TRBJ1-1; D is perhaps TRBD1 (5 bases). This CDR3 is 13 amino acids long. Germline V gene data show CDR1 as SQVTM and CDR2 as ANQGSEA. This chain's CDR3 is CSCTGGGRTEAFF. In nucleotides, the CDR3 is TGCAGTTGTACGGGGGGTGGTCGCACTGAAGCTTTCTTT.

Only a few counts were recorded for this clonotype. The V call is TRBV5-1, the J call TRBJ2-1; 10 bases align to TRBD2. The CDR3 is made up of 16 amino acids. V shed 0 bases, J shed 5 bases, and the junction held 5 bases outside the gene matches. Germline CDR1 and CDR2: SGHRS and YFSETQ. CDR3 bases: TGCGCCAGCAGCTTGGTGGGAGCGGGGGGGAACAATGAGCAGTTCTTC. This translates into CASSLVGAGGNNEQFF.

The rearrangement joins TRBV14 to TRBJ2-1; D may be TRBD2 (5 bases). The V and J ends lost 3 bases and 10 bases respectively, with 13 bases between them. CDR3 length: 13 residues. The V gene's germline CDR1 is SGHDN and CDR2 FVKESK. CDR3 loop: CASSHVLVEEQFF. The CDR3 DNA follows: TGTGCCAGCAGCCATGTACTAGTAGAAGAGCAGTTCTTC.

This sequence joins TRBV9 and TRBJ2-3; 12 bases are a match to TRBD2. CDR3 length: 16 amino acids. V lost 3 bases and J lost 4; bases outside the gene matches: 6. Germline V gene lookup returns CDR1 SGDLS and CDR2 YYNGEE. The CDR3 DNA reads TGTGCCAGCAGCGCCGGACTAGCGGGAAGGCCAGATACGCAGTATTTT. This sequence encodes CASSAGLAGRPDTQYF.

The V call is TRBV5-6, the J call TRBJ1-1; D is unclear. Trimming removed 5 bases from V and 6 bases from J, with 17 bases in between. The CDR3 has 14 amino acids. Germline V gene data show CDR1 as SGHDT and CDR2 as YYEEEE. The CDR3 region has the DNA TGTGCCAGCAGGAGTCTAAAAAATTATGCTGAAGCTTTCTTT. It translates to CASRSLKNYAEAFF.

The V gene is TRBV9, the J gene TRBJ2-3; D may be TRBD2 (7 bases). The V gene lost 0 bases and the J gene lost 4 bases, with 15 bases spanning the gap. Germline values: CDR1 SGDLS, CDR2 YYNGEE. This CDR3 is built from 16 residues. The CDR3 bases are TGTGCCAGCAGCGTAGGTGGGGGGGCCGGGTCAGATACGCAGTATTTT. Encoded protein: CASSVGGGAGSDTQYF. The full variable domain, with the rest looked up from reference TRBV9 and TRBJ2-3, is DSGVTQTPKHLITATGQRVTLRCSPRSGDLSVYWYQQSLDQGLQFLIQYYNGEERAKGNILERFSAQQFPDLHSELNLSSLELGDSALYFCASSVGGGAGSDTQYFGPGTRLTVL.

V is TRBV25-1 and J is TRBJ2-2; TRBD2 matches 8 bases. J gave up 3 bases and V 1 base, and 7 bases lay outside the gene matches. CDR3 size: 17 residues. Germline V lookup: CDR1 MGHDK, CDR2 SYGVNS. CDR3 sequence: CASSEWGSGKYTGELFF. As DNA, the CDR3 is TGTGCCAGCAGTGAATGGGGTAGCGGGAAGTACACCGGGGAGCTGTTTTTT.

This clonotype has more than one count but fewer than ten. The V gene is TRBV29-1, the J gene TRBJ2-3; no clear D. The germline V gene encodes CDR1 SQVTM and CDR2 ANQGSEA. The germline V and J ends were trimmed by 3 bases and 0 bases, with 13 bases remaining between them. The CDR3 totals 15 residues. This CDR3 is CSVDGAIPSTDTQYF. The CDR3 DNA is TGCAGCGTTGACGGCGCAATCCCTAGCACAGATACGCAGTATTTT.

This clonotype was seen a few times. V and J are TRBV4-1 and TRBJ1-6; D is possibly TRBD1 (5 bases). The germline gives CDR1 MGHRA, CDR2 YSYEKL. The CDR3 sequence is 15 residues long. Trimming removed 0 bases from V and 9 bases from J, with 12 bases in between. The CDR3 is CASSQDERGISPLHF. The CDR3, as DNA: TGCGCCAGCAGCCAAGATGAGAGGGGAATTTCACCCCTCCACTTT.

V and J are TRBV12-3 or TRBV12-4 and TRBJ2-5; TRBD2 matches 7 bases. The CDR3 consists of 16 residues. Losses at the gene ends were 3 bases for V and 1 base for J; bases not matched to a gene: 8. CDR3 sequence reads: CASSFEGRGSQETQYF. CDR3 nucleotides: TGTGCCAGCAGTTTTGAGGGGAGGGGCTCCCAAGAGACCCAGTACTTC.

This clonotype was recorded a few times. V and J are TRBV19 and TRBJ2-1; D uncertain. V lost 3 bases and J lost 7, with 7 bases in between. In germline, CDR1 is LNHDA, CDR2 SQIVND (reference sequence). There are 12 residues in the CDR3. CDR3 nucleotide sequence: TGTGCCAGTAGTATCAGTAGAAATGAGCAGTTCTTC. This gives the protein CASSISRNEQFF.